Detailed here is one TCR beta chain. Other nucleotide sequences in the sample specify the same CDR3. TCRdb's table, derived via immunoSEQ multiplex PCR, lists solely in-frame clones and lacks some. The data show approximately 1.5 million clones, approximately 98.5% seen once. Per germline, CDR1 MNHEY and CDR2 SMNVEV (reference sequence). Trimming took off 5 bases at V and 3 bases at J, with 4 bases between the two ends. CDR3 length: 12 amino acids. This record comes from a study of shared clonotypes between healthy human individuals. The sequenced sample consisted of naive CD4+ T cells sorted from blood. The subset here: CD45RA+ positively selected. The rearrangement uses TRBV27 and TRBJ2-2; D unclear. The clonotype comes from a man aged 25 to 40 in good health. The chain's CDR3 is CASSRDTGELFF. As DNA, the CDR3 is TGTGCCAGCAGTCGGGACACCGGGGAGCTGTTTTTT.